This T cell receptor beta chain was obtained from a study of blood T cell repertoires in COVID-19. Study-level background: PBMCs, B-cell-depleted T cells, or T cells were the source of the cDNA or gDNA that made up the material.

Under the authors' procedure: It was from reference gene primer amplification that nucleated cell counts were estimated. Method: immunoSEQ multiplex PCR; TCRdb's copy keeps in-frame clones and lacks some. The DNA gave D and trimming, while V, J and clone size come from that table. This sample has about 220,000 clones, with 83% found just once. Per germline, CDR1 GTSNPN and CDR2 SVGIG (reference sequence). The CDR3 extends over 14 amino acids. Trimming removed 2 bases from V and 7 bases from J; junction bases left unmatched: 7. Clinical histories supplied by participants themselves formed the basis of cohort assignment.

This receptor was obtained from a woman between 35 and 50 years old who had been exposed to COVID-19. This chain joins TRBV30 and TRBJ1-4, with 7 bases aligning to TRBD1. What was sequenced was PBMCs or T cells enriched from blood (not recorded which). Here the CDR3 reads CAWSRGGAVEKLFF. The CDR3 bases are TGTGCCTGGAGTAGAGGGGGCGCGGTTGAAAAACTGTTTTTT.